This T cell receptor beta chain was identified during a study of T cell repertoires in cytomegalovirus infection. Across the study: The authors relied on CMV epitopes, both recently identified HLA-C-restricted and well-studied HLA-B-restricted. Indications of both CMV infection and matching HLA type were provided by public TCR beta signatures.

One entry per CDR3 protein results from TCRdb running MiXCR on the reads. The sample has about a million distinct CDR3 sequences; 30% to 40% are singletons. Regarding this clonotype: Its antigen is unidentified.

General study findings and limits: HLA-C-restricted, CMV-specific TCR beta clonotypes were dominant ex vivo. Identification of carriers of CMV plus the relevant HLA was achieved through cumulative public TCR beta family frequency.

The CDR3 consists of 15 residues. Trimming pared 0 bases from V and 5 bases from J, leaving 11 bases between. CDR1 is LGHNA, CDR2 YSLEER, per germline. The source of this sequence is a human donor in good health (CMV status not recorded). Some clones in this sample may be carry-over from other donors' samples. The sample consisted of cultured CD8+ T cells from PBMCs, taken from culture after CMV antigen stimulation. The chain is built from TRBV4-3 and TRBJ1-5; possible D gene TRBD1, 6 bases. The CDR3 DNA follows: TGCGCCAGCAGCCAAGACGCGACAGGCCATCAGCCCCAGCATTTT. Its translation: CASSQDATGHQPQHF.